One and the same sample provided the 26 T cell receptor beta chains below, sequenced in a study of blood T cell repertoires in COVID-19. The data were produced by immunoSEQ multiplex PCR, yet TCRdb's version contains in-frame clones alone and is incomplete. The sample holds 45,000 to 55,000 clones, 75% to 90% seen once. The source material was peripheral blood. Receptors were obtained from a human donor in a cohort sampled during active COVID-19.

CDR3 residues: CASSRNTEAFF. Here the CDR3 DNA reads TGTGCTAGTTCCCGTAACACTGAAGCTTTCTTT. This chain uses TRBV12-5 with TRBJ1-1; D not certain. Germline values: CDR1 LGHNT, CDR2 FRNRAP. This CDR3 has 11 amino acids. The V gene lost 8 bases and the J gene lost 2 bases, with 6 bases spanning the gap. The complete variable domain, with remaining parts taken from reference TRBV12-5 and TRBJ1-1, reads DARVTQTPRHKVTEMGQEVTMRCQPILGHNTVFWYRQTMMQGLELLAYFRNRAPLDDSGMPKDRFSAEMPDATLATLKIQPSEPRDSAVYFCASSRNTEAFFGQGTRLTVV.

The DNA for the CDR3 is TGTGCCAGCAGCCAAGAGTCTAGACAGGGCTATCAGCCCCAGCATTTT. Protein product: CASSQESRQGYQPQHF. The rearrangement links TRBV4-2 to TRBJ1-5; 7 bases map to TRBD1. V lost 0 bases and J lost 5; bases outside the gene matches: 7. Germline assignment: CDR1 LGHNA and CDR2 YNFKEQ. The CDR3 is 16 residues long.

This chain joins TRBV7-9 and TRBJ2-1; 10 bases match TRBD1. This CDR3 contains 15 residues. The ends lost 5 bases at V and 5 bases at J; junction bases unmatched: 6. In germline, CDR1 is SEHNR, CDR2 FQNEAQ (reference sequence). This CDR3 reads CASSQRTGGNNEQFF. The CDR3 DNA reads as TGTGCCAGCAGCCAACGGACAGGGGGGAACAATGAGCAGTTCTTC.

V usage is TRBV25-1 and J usage is TRBJ2-2; no definite D call. Germline V gene sequence: CDR1 MGHDK, CDR2 SYGVNS. V was pared by 5 bases and J by 5 bases, with 3 bases between. The CDR3 contains 11 residues. The CDR3 protein is CASSPTGELFF. The CDR3 region has the DNA TGTGCCAGCAGTCCTACCGGGGAGCTGTTTTTT.

V gene TRBV7-2 combines with J gene TRBJ2-2, with 7 bases lining up with TRBD1. The J segment lost 0 bases and the V segment lost 5 bases, leaving 6 bases of the junction unmatched. The CDR3 has 16 residues. The germline V gene encodes CDR1 SGHTA and CDR2 FQGNSA. The CDR3 bases are TGTGCCAGCAGCACGGGACAGCCTTCGAACACCGGGGAGCTGTTTTTT. Its protein product is CASSTGQPSNTGELFF.

The chain links TRBV6-5 to TRBJ2-1, with D unclear. The V gene's germline CDR1 is MNHEY and CDR2 SVGAGI. This CDR3 region has 13 residues. Trimming took off 6 bases at V and 7 bases at J, with 13 bases between the two ends. CDR3 nucleotides: TGTGCCAGCAGCTCACTACTGTGGAATGAGCAGTTCTTC. This codes for CASSSLLWNEQFF.

The chain has TRBV18 and TRBJ2-7; tentative D call: TRBD1 (7 bases). CDR3 length equals 14 residues. Trimming took 5 bases from V and 3 from J, leaving 14 bases between them. Looked up from germline, CDR1 is KGHSH and CDR2 is LQKENI. The CDR3 is CASSSTGDFYEQYF. The CDR3 DNA reads as TGTGCCAGCTCATCCACAGGGGACTTCTACGAGCAGTACTTC.

This chain links TRBV3-1 (or the pseudogene TRBV3-2) with TRBJ2-1; D is perhaps TRBD2 (6 bases). CDR1 is LGHDT and CDR2 is YNNKEL in the germline V gene (reference sequence). Trimming removed 1 base at V and 5 bases at J, with 12 bases between. CDR3 size: 15 residues. The CDR3 sequence: CASSQVTAGNNEQFF. CDR3 nucleotide sequence: TGTGCCAGCAGCCAAGTTACCGCGGGGAACAATGAGCAGTTCTTC.

V and J are TRBV5-1 and TRBJ2-7; D remains unclear. The CDR3 length is 15 residues. Looked up from germline, CDR1 is SGHRS and CDR2 is YFSETQ. Trimming took 1 base from V and 0 from J, leaving 11 bases between them. This CDR3 is CASSLQAGRSYEQYF. CDR3 in DNA: TGCGCCAGCAGCTTGCAGGCAGGTCGCTCCTACGAGCAGTACTTC.

This chain links TRBV3-1 (or the pseudogene TRBV3-2) with TRBJ2-7; TRBD1 matches at 10 bases. The V gene's germline CDR1 is LGHDT and CDR2 YNNKEL (reference sequence). CDR3 length: 14 amino acids. V shed 5 bases and J 2 bases; nucleotides not matched to a gene: 3. The CDR3 region has the DNA TGTGCCAGCAGCTGGGACAGGGGAGCCTACGAGCAGTACTTC. This gives the protein CASSWDRGAYEQYF.

V usage is TRBV7-8 and J usage is TRBJ2-1, with a weak D call TRBD2 (6 bases). This CDR3 region has 15 residues. Germline V CDR1 and CDR2: SGHVS, FQNEAQ. V lost 5 bases and J 9 bases, leaving 20 bases between the germline ends. CDR3 DNA: TGTGCCAGCAGCGCCTTCGAGACTAGTTCATCTGAGCAGTTCTTC. Protein sequence: CASSAFETSSSEQFF.

The J gene is TRBJ2-2, the V gene TRBV5-4, with 10 nucleotides matching TRBD2. Trimming at V came to 4 bases and at J to 4 bases, leaving 7 bases not matched to a gene. CDR1 and CDR2 (germline): SGHNT, YYREEE (reference sequence). This CDR3 region has 16 residues. The chain's CDR3 is CASSRFGLAVTGELFF. Written as DNA, the CDR3 is TGTGCCAGCAGCCGCTTTGGACTAGCGGTCACCGGGGAGCTGTTTTTT. Variable domain in full (rest from reference TRBV5-4 and TRBJ2-2): ETGVTQSPTHLIKTRGQQVTLRCSSQSGHNTVSWYQQALGQGPQFIFQYYREEENGRGNFPPRFSGLQFPNYSSELNVNALELDDSALYLCASSRFGLAVTGELFFGEGSRLTVL.

V usage is TRBV18 and J usage is TRBJ2-5; unclear D gene. Germline V gene lookup returns CDR1 KGHSH and CDR2 LQKENI. This CDR3 region has 14 residues. V lost 0 bases, J lost 1 base, and 6 bases lay in between. As DNA, the CDR3 is TGTGCCAGCTCACCACCCACAGCCCAAGAGACCCAGTACTTC. Its protein product is CASSPPTAQETQYF.

The chain combines TRBV6-5 with TRBJ1-1; a possible D gene is TRBD1 (6 bases). Trimming pared 2 bases from V and 7 bases from J, leaving 14 bases between. This CDR3 has 14 residues. CDR1 MNHEY and CDR2 SVGAGI come from the germline V gene. CDR3: CASSYRQAAFEAFF. CDR3 bases: TGTGCCAGCAGTTACCGACAGGCAGCTTTTGAAGCTTTCTTT.

The chain uses TRBV19 and TRBJ1-5; tentatively, D is TRBD1 (6 bases). The V gene's germline CDR1 is LNHDA and CDR2 SQIVND (reference sequence). V lost 4 bases, J lost 4 bases, and 11 bases lay in between. This CDR3 has 14 residues. The CDR3, as DNA: TGTGCCAGTAGTACAAGTACAGGGAATCAGCCCCAGCATTTT. This codes for CASSTSTGNQPQHF.

The chain has TRBV5-1 and TRBJ2-1, with 12 nucleotides matching TRBD1. The V segment lost 5 bases and the J segment 6 bases; nucleotides outside the gene matches: 12. Germline lookup yields CDR1 SGHRS and CDR2 YFSETQ. This CDR3 comprises 17 residues. The CDR3 spells CASSKETGTGGFNEQFF. CDR3 DNA: TGCGCCAGCAGTAAAGAAACCGGGACAGGGGGCTTCAATGAGCAGTTCTTC.

The chain combines TRBV5-6 with TRBJ1-3; no firm D call. In germline, CDR1 is SGHDT, CDR2 YYEEEE. V was trimmed by 2 bases and J by 8 bases, leaving 17 bases between them. The CDR3 consists of 15 residues. In DNA, the CDR3 is TGTGCCAGCAGCTTCGACCCTACCCCCGGGGACACCATATATTTT. Protein product: CASSFDPTPGDTIYF.

The chain joins TRBV29-1 to TRBJ2-2; D perhaps matches TRBD2 (5 bases). Deletions cut 5 bases from V and 5 bases from J, with 15 bases between. CDR1 SQVTM and CDR2 ANQGSEA come from the germline V gene. This CDR3 contains 14 residues. CDR3 amino acids: CSVRWERRTGELFF. The CDR3 nucleotides are TGCAGCGTTCGGTGGGAGAGAAGGACCGGGGAGCTGTTTTTT.

In this sample, this clone turned up once. The chain has TRBV25-1 and TRBJ2-7; 10 bases are shared with TRBD1. The germline V gene encodes CDR1 MGHDK and CDR2 SYGVNS. V lost 4 bases and J lost 6; bases outside the gene matches: 9. The CDR3 consists of 15 residues. CDR3 in amino acids: CASSGGRGTGVEQYF. In nucleotides, the CDR3 is TGTGCCAGCAGTGGAGGTAGGGGGACAGGGGTCGAGCAGTACTTC.

The rearrangement joins TRBV2 to TRBJ1-4; the D gene is possibly TRBD1 (5 bases). V gave up 6 bases and J gave up 8 bases, with 13 bases separating them. Per the germline V gene, CDR1 is SNHLY and CDR2 is FYNNEI. There are 13 residues in the CDR3. CDR3 sequence reads: CASSARVWEKLFF. As DNA, the CDR3 is TGTGCCAGCAGCGCCAGGGTCTGGGAAAAACTGTTTTTT.

This chain uses TRBV6-6 with TRBJ1-3; D may be TRBD1 (5 bases). Trimming left V 0 bases short and J 4 bases short, with 10 bases between. Germline assignment: CDR1 MNHNY and CDR2 SVGAGI (reference sequence). The CDR3 extends over 15 amino acids. The chain's CDR3 is CASSYSEGRGNTIYF. CDR3 coding DNA: TGTGCCAGCAGTTACTCGGAGGGGCGCGGAAACACCATATATTTT.

CDR3: CASSPTSGRVTDTQYF. DNA of the CDR3: TGTGCCAGCTCACCGACTAGCGGGAGGGTCACAGATACGCAGTATTTT. V gene TRBV18 combines with J gene TRBJ2-3, with 14 bases lining up with TRBD2. Germline CDR1 is KGHSH and CDR2 is LQKENI. The CDR3 length is 16 residues. Trimming removed 3 bases from V and 2 bases from J; junction bases left unmatched: 1. Supplemented by reference TRBV18 and TRBJ2-3, the full variable domain reads NAGVMQNPRHLVRRRGQEARLRCSPMKGHSHVYWYRQLPEEGLKFMVYLQKENIIDESGMPKERFSAEFPKEGPSILRIQQVVRGDSAAYFCASSPTSGRVTDTQYFGPGTRLTVL.

This rearrangement joins TRBV19 to TRBJ2-3; the D gene is possibly TRBD2 (6 bases). In germline, CDR1 is LNHDA, CDR2 SQIVND (reference sequence). The CDR3 length is 13 residues. V lost 9 bases to trimming and J lost 0 bases, with 10 bases between them. In DNA, the CDR3 is TGTGCCAGCCGCGGGACTAGCACAGATACGCAGTATTTT. Protein sequence: CASRGTSTDTQYF. The full variable domain, completed using reference TRBV19 and TRBJ2-3, is DGGITQSPKYLFRKEGQNVTLSCEQNLNHDAMYWYRQDPGQGLRLIYYSQIVNDFQKGDIAEGYSVSREKKESFPLTVTSAQKNPTAFYLCASRGTSTDTQYFGPGTRLTVL.

This clone was observed once. J is TRBJ1-6 and V is TRBV13; a weak D match, TRBD1 (6 bases). V was trimmed by 2 bases and J by 8 bases, leaving 13 bases between them. CDR3 length: 15 residues. The V gene's germline CDR1 is PRHDT and CDR2 FYEKMQ (reference sequence). Written as DNA, the CDR3 is TGTGCCAGCAGCTTACCTGGACAGCGATATTCACCCCTCCACTTT. This sequence encodes CASSLPGQRYSPLHF. The full variable domain, its missing parts supplied by reference TRBV13 and TRBJ1-6, is AAGVIQSPRHLIKEKRETATLKCYPIPRHDTVYWYQQGPGQDPQFLISFYEKMQSDKGSIPDRFSAQQFSDYHSELNMSSLELGDSALYFCASSLPGQRYSPLHFGNGTRLTVT.

The count of this clone is one. This chain connects TRBV3-1 (or the pseudogene TRBV3-2) to TRBJ1-2; TRBD1 matches at 9 bases. The CDR3 length is 16 residues. With V trimmed by 3 bases and J by 7 bases, 12 bases remained unmatched. Germline-derived CDR1 and CDR2 are LGHDT and YNNKEL (reference sequence). In DNA, the CDR3 is TGTGCCAGCAGCCATCAGGCACAGGGGGCCTCGAGTGGCTACACCTTC. It specifies CASSHQAQGASSGYTF.

V gene TRBV7-9 combines with J gene TRBJ1-3; D remains ambiguous. CDR3 length: 13 amino acids. Germline V gene sequence: CDR1 SEHNR, CDR2 FQNEAQ (reference sequence). The CDR3 region has the DNA TGTGCAGCGGGTGGGAGCTCTGGAAACACCATATATTTT. It yields the protein CAAGGSSGNTIYF.